These 20 T cell receptor beta chains share one sample of origin, sequenced in a study of vaccination effects on CD4 cells after COVID-19. Viral peptide pool expansion of antigen-specific CD4+ T cells preceded sequencing in the ViraFEST assay. Investigators separated out CD4+ T cells once around 9 days of culture had passed. Using immunoSEQ multiplex PCR, the repertoire was profiled, and TCRdb retains in-frame clones only, with some absent. The table shows roughly 76,000 clones, with approximately 74% occurring only once. For these receptors, no antigen is known. This specimen consisted of CD4+ T cells from PBMCs cultured with HCoV-229E spike peptides, obtained before COVID-19 vaccination. These receptor sequences come from a human donor who received a COVID-19 vaccine.

This rearrangement joins TRBV5-1 to TRBJ2-5; 10 nucleotides match TRBD2. The CDR3 is 16 residues long. Per germline, CDR1 SGHRS and CDR2 YFSETQ. V lost 0 bases to trimming and J lost 2 bases; unmatched junction nucleotides: 4. The CDR3: CASSLGLAGLQETQYF. CDR3 DNA: TGCGCCAGCAGCTTGGGACTAGCGGGCCTGCAAGAGACCCAGTACTTC.

This chain links TRBV6-5 with TRBJ1-5; weak D call: TRBD1 (6 bases). Germline V lookup: CDR1 MNHEY, CDR2 SVGAGI. V was clipped by 4 bases and J by 15 bases, with 16 bases between them. CDR3 length: 12 residues. CDR3 residues: CASSFTQGSSHF. In DNA form, the CDR3 reads TGTGCCAGCAGTTTTACACAGGGTTCATCGCATTTT.

J is TRBJ1-2 and V is TRBV5-1; D ambiguous. The germline V and J ends were trimmed by 2 bases and 0 bases, with 5 bases remaining between them. CDR3 length: 13 amino acids. Germline CDR1 is SGHRS and CDR2 is YFSETQ. This chain's CDR3 is CASSFETNYGYTF. In nucleotides, the CDR3 is TGCGCCAGCAGCTTTGAAACTAACTATGGCTACACCTTC.

J is TRBJ1-6 and V is TRBV11-2; the D is unclear. The CDR3 spans 14 residues. The germline V gene encodes CDR1 SGHAT and CDR2 FQNNGV. V lost 0 bases, J lost 8 bases, and 8 bases lay in between. CDR3: CASSLEGRDSPLHF. The CDR3 nucleotides read TGTGCCAGCAGCTTAGAAGGGAGGGATTCACCCCTCCACTTT. The entire variable domain, with the rest obtained from reference TRBV11-2 and TRBJ1-6, is as follows: EAGVAQSPRYKIIEKRQSVAFWCNPISGHATLYWYQQILGQGPKLLIQFQNNGVVDDSQLPKDRFSAERLKGVDSTLKIQPAKLEDSAVYLCASSLEGRDSPLHFGNGTRLTVT.

This clone appeared a single time. The J gene is TRBJ2-6, the V gene TRBV2; D ambiguous. This CDR3 has 15 amino acids. The germline V and J ends were trimmed by 8 bases and 1 base, with 12 bases remaining between them. Germline V gives CDR1 SNHLY, CDR2 FYNNEI. DNA for the CDR3: TGTGCCAGCGAGCCCTGGCTATCTGGGGCCAACGTCCTGACTTTC. Its translation: CASEPWLSGANVLTF.

The chain is built from TRBV19 and TRBJ1-3, with D perhaps TRBD1 (5 bases). Trimming removed 10 bases from V and 1 base from J, with 14 bases in between. CDR1 and CDR2 (germline): LNHDA, SQIVND (reference sequence). CDR3 length: 14 amino acids. CDR3 region: CATGQGGSGNTIYF. Here the CDR3 DNA reads TGTGCCACAGGGCAGGGAGGATCTGGAAACACCATATATTTT.

V and J are TRBV5-4 and TRBJ2-3; 13 bases map to TRBD2. V lost 2 bases and J lost 8; bases outside the gene matches: 2. CDR3 length: 14 amino acids. The germline V gene encodes CDR1 SGHNT and CDR2 YYREEE (reference sequence). The CDR3 here is CASSLLAGGGTQYF. CDR3 nucleotides: TGTGCCAGCAGCTTACTAGCGGGGGGGGGTACGCAGTATTTT.

The table lists this clone with a few counts. The V call is TRBV7-9, the J call TRBJ1-6, with a weak D call TRBD1 (5 bases). The V end was cut by 5 bases, the J end by 7 bases, with 18 bases between. The CDR3 is 16 amino acids. Germline V lookup: CDR1 SEHNR, CDR2 FQNEAQ (reference sequence). The CDR3: CASSQVWGLGNSPLHF. The CDR3 nucleotides are TGTGCCAGCAGCCAAGTGTGGGGCCTTGGCAATTCACCCCTCCACTTT.

This clone was seen a handful of times. The chain combines TRBV10-3 with TRBJ2-1; D gene ambiguous. Trimming took 6 bases from V and 0 from J, leaving 6 bases between them. Germline values: CDR1 ENHRY, CDR2 SYGVKD. CDR3 size: 13 residues. As DNA, the CDR3 is TGTGCCATCAGGAGCTTCTCCTACAATGAGCAGTTCTTC. It translates to CAIRSFSYNEQFF.

The V call is TRBV9, the J call TRBJ2-2; D is tentatively TRBD1 or TRBD2 (7 bases each). This CDR3 has 16 amino acids. The V gene's germline CDR1 is SGDLS and CDR2 YYNGEE. V lost 4 bases, J lost 0 bases, and 13 bases lay in between. The CDR3 DNA is TGTGCCAGCAGCATGACAGGGAGGGCGAACACCGGGGAGCTGTTTTTT. Translation gives CASSMTGRANTGELFF.

The chain couples TRBV12-3 or TRBV12-4 to TRBJ2-5; weak D call: TRBD1 (6 bases). V dropped 7 bases and J dropped 5 bases, with 14 bases sitting between them. This CDR3 is built from 13 residues. CDR3 coding DNA: TGTGCCAGCACCTGGGGGACAATGGAGACCCAGTACTTC. It yields the protein CASTWGTMETQYF.

The chain couples TRBV2 to TRBJ1-2; D gene unclear. Per the germline V gene, CDR1 is SNHLY and CDR2 is FYNNEI. Trimming took 6 bases from V and 6 from J, leaving 14 bases between them. The length of the CDR3 is 13 residues. Written as DNA, the CDR3 is TGTGCCAGCAGCTTTATGGGAGGCCATGGCTACACCTTC. Protein product: CASSFMGGHGYTF.

The chain links TRBV5-8 to TRBJ2-6; D uncertain. The germline V and J ends were trimmed by 0 bases and 2 bases, with 3 bases remaining between them. The germline CDR1 and CDR2 sequences are SGHTS and YDEGEE. The CDR3 covers 14 residues. The CDR3 loop reads CASSLVPGANVLTF. CDR3 nucleotides: TGTGCCAGCAGCTTGGTCCCTGGGGCCAACGTCCTGACTTTC.

The chain employs TRBV5-6 and TRBJ2-1, with D perhaps assigned TRBD1 or TRBD2 (5 bases each). This CDR3 spans 13 amino acids. Germline loops: CDR1 SGHDT, CDR2 YYEEEE. Trimming stripped 4 bases from V and 10 bases from J, with 15 bases between. The CDR3 loop reads CASSPSRGREQFF. As DNA, the CDR3 is TGTGCCAGCAGCCCGTCCCGGGGCCGCGAGCAGTTCTTC.

This clone occurred a few times. The chain recombines TRBV12-3 or TRBV12-4 with TRBJ1-2; D remains ambiguous. The CDR3 totals 12 residues. V was clipped by 3 bases and J by 5 bases, with 7 bases between them. The CDR3 coding sequence is TGTGCCAGCAGTTTCGTGGATTATGGCTACACCTTC. Translated, it gives CASSFVDYGYTF.

The chain joins TRBV11-2 to TRBJ2-5; 8 nucleotides line up with TRBD1. Germline V gene sequence: CDR1 SGHAT, CDR2 FQNNGV. V gave up 1 base and J gave up 5 bases; unmatched junction bases: 6. The CDR3 covers 15 residues. Here the CDR3 DNA reads TGTGCCAGCAGCTTAGGACAGGGGTTCGGTGAGACCCAGTACTTC. Residues: CASSLGQGFGETQYF. The full variable domain, rest sourced from reference TRBV11-2 and TRBJ2-5, is EAGVAQSPRYKIIEKRQSVAFWCNPISGHATLYWYQQILGQGPKLLIQFQNNGVVDDSQLPKDRFSAERLKGVDSTLKIQPAKLEDSAVYLCASSLGQGFGETQYFGPGTRLLVL.

The gene calls are TRBV27 and TRBJ2-1; 8 nucleotides align to TRBD1. CDR1 MNHEY and CDR2 SMNVEV come from the germline V gene (reference sequence). The CDR3 consists of 16 residues. Germline trimming cut 4 bases from V and 3 bases from J; bases unmatched to any gene: 8. CDR3 coding DNA: TGTGCCAGCAGTTCCCTAGGACAGGGAAGCTACAATGAGCAGTTCTTC. This translates into CASSSLGQGSYNEQFF.

This sequence joins TRBV30 and TRBJ1-1; D gene uncertain. Germline CDR1 reads GTSNPN; CDR2 reads SVGIG (reference sequence). Trimming removed 4 bases at V and 0 bases at J, with 9 bases between. The CDR3 spans 13 residues. The CDR3 sequence: CAWKLNLNTEAFF. The CDR3 DNA sequence: TGTGCCTGGAAGCTTAACCTGAACACTGAAGCTTTCTTT.

This clone is a singleton in its sample. The chain combines TRBV19 with TRBJ1-5, with 9 positions matching TRBD1. In germline, CDR1 is LNHDA, CDR2 SQIVND (reference sequence). This CDR3 spans 17 amino acids. V shed 3 bases and J 13 bases; nucleotides not matched to a gene: 19. This CDR3 is CASSIAGLGGQGHIQHF. The CDR3 DNA reads TGTGCCAGTAGTATTGCCGGTCTGGGGGGACAGGGCCATATTCAGCATTTT.

V is TRBV6-6 and J is TRBJ1-3; no firm D call. Trimming stripped 8 bases from V and 4 bases from J, with 9 bases between. CDR1 and CDR2 (germline): MNHNY, SVGAGI (reference sequence). This CDR3 comprises 12 residues. The CDR3 here is CASGGGGNTIYF. The CDR3 DNA follows: TGTGCCAGCGGAGGCGGGGGAAACACCATATATTTT.